This T cell receptor (beta chain) was documented in a study of cytomegalovirus exposure and HLA in healthy donors. Whole-study findings and limits: As a later analysis revealed, the rate of TCR association differed by HLA locus, with DRB1 most and HLA-C fewest.

PCR primers comprised 60 Vbeta and 13 Jbeta primers. Clones were read by immunoSEQ multiplex PCR, and TCRdb kept only the in-frame ones, dropping some. The table records 170,000 or so clones, roughly 84% of them present only once. Whereas donors were nominally healthy upon sampling, unrecorded immune exposures were probable. Note on this clone: The antigen is undetermined.

The sample comprised PBMCs. The sequence was collected from a boy younger than 10 in good health and CMV-seronegative.

In nucleotides, the CDR3 is TGCAGCGTTGGGTCTTTGACAGAATCCCAAGAGACCCAGTACTTC. This codes for CSVGSLTESQETQYF. The V call is TRBV29-1, the J call TRBJ2-5, with a possible D match to TRBD1 (5 bases). Germline values: CDR1 SQVTM, CDR2 ANQGSEA. This CDR3 has 15 amino acids. Trimming left V 4 bases short and J 1 base short, with 16 bases between. Variable domain in full (rest from reference TRBV29-1 and TRBJ2-5): SAVISQKPSRDICQRGTSLTIQCQVDSQVTMMFWYRQQPGQSLTLIATANQGSEATYESGFVIDKFPISRPNLTFSTLTVSNMSPEDSSIYLCSVGSLTESQETQYFGPGTRLLVL.